This TCR beta chain was retrieved from a study of spatial heterogeneity in lung cancer. Looking at the study overall: Compared with alpha-chain sequences, beta-chain sequences were consistently detected in greater numbers.

The sample's time point: sample taken at primary tumor resection. Tumor, nontumor lung or frozen PBMC supplied whole RNA, sequenced without sorting. The library protocol tagged each TCR cDNA with a unique molecular identifier. TCRdb fed the 5' RACE reads into MiXCR, producing one record per CDR3 protein. The sample has about 39,000 distinct CDR3 sequences, approximately 3% seen once; the top ten hold 36%. This CDR3 spans 15 amino acids. V lost 5 bases, J lost 8 bases, and 21 bases lay in between. CDR1 and CDR2 from the germline V gene are MNHNY and SVGAGI (reference sequence). This clonotype was counted at least ten times.

J is TRBJ1-2 and V is TRBV6-6; possibly TRBD1 for D (6 bases). The sequencing here drew on normal lung tissue next to the tumor, taken at surgery. The clonotype comes from a male donor with early-stage non-small cell lung cancer. CDR3 region: CASSPSLGGAGGYTF. Here the CDR3 DNA reads TGTGCCAGCAGTCCGTCGTTGGGGGGCGCAGGAGGCTACACCTTC.